The next 14 T cell receptor beta chains were all read from a single sample in a study of cytomegalovirus exposure and HLA in healthy donors (TCRdb year 2017). Library preparation was by the immunoSEQ multiplex PCR assay. A mixture of 60 forward primers for TCR Vbeta segments and 13 reverse primers for TCR Jbeta segments was used in the multiplex PCR. TCRdb mirrors the immuneACCESS table, restricted to in-frame sequences. Some clones are absent from its copies; in checked studies, under half trace to an unresolved V gene, and the reason for the others is unknown. In this sample the table shows under 200,000 clones, roughly 85% of which occur a single time. The ten top clones hold more than 8% of the sample. The sample taken for sequencing was PBMCs. Source of these receptors: a male donor in good health and CMV-seropositive.

The gene calls are TRBV30 and TRBJ1-5; TRBD1 might be the D (6 bases). The CDR3 covers 14 residues. V was trimmed by 0 bases and J by 9 bases, leaving 15 bases between them. Germline V gene sequence: CDR1 GTSNPN, CDR2 SVGIG (reference sequence). The DNA for the CDR3 is TGTGCCTGGAGTGTAAGCGAGGGGGGGAGGCCCCAGCATTTT. Protein: CAWSVSEGGRPQHF.

This rearrangement joins TRBV20-1 to TRBJ1-5, with D perhaps TRBD1 (5 bases). CDR1 DFQATT and CDR2 SNEGSKA come from the germline V gene (reference sequence). This CDR3 contains 11 residues. Deletions cut 7 bases from V and 2 bases from J, with 6 bases between. The CDR3 coding sequence is TGCAGTGTAGGGGGCAATCAGCCCCAGCATTTT. It yields the protein CSVGGNQPQHF.

The chain is built from TRBV4-3 and TRBJ1-2; TRBD1 is a possible D gene (6 bases). This CDR3 spans 15 amino acids. V was shortened by 0 bases and J by 4 bases, with 12 bases between the two germline ends. The germline V gene encodes CDR1 LGHNA and CDR2 YSLEER. The chain's CDR3 is CASSQEPPDSYGYTF. In DNA form, the CDR3 reads TGCGCCAGCAGCCAAGAGCCCCCGGACAGCTATGGCTACACCTTC.

This sequence joins TRBV15 and TRBJ2-7; no definite D call. This CDR3 spans 13 amino acids. CDR1 is LNHNV and CDR2 is YYDKDF in the germline V gene (reference sequence). V lost 0 bases, J lost 4 bases, and 7 bases lay in between. CDR3 sequence (DNA): TGTGCCACCAGCAGAGATTTTCGGTACGAGCAGTACTTC. Amino acid sequence: CATSRDFRYEQYF.

The gene calls are TRBV19 and TRBJ1-2, with TRBD1 matching over 7 bases. This CDR3 comprises 12 residues. J was trimmed by 9 bases and V by 5 bases; bases with no gene match: 6. Germline CDR1 and CDR2: LNHDA and SQIVND (reference sequence). For the CDR3, the DNA is TGTGCCAGTAGTCCGGGACAGTTGCGCTACACCTTC. Translating gives CASSPGQLRYTF.

The chain couples TRBV2 to TRBJ1-5; 12 bases map to TRBD1. Germline CDR1 SNHLY, CDR2 FYNNEI. J lost 6 bases, V lost 9 bases, and 6 bases had no gene match. The CDR3 sequence is 14 residues long. The CDR3 coding sequence is TGTGCCAGTACCGGGACAGGGGGCCCTCAGCCCCAGCATTTT. It is translated as CASTGTGGPQPQHF.

The CDR3 DNA reads TGTGCCAGTAGTATCCCCTTTCAGGGGGCGGAGGAGCAGTACTTC. It yields the protein CASSIPFQGAEEQYF. J is TRBJ2-7 and V is TRBV19; 8 positions agree with TRBD1. The CDR3 loop spans 15 amino acids. V shed 3 bases and J 7 bases; nucleotides not matched to a gene: 11. Germline CDR1 reads LNHDA; CDR2 reads SQIVND (reference sequence).

CDR3 residues: CASSPSGDRGRHEQYF. CDR3 DNA sequence: TGTGCCAGCAGCCCCTCCGGGGACAGGGGGCGGCACGAGCAGTACTTC. The chain carries TRBV7-9 and TRBJ2-7; 12 bases line up with TRBD1. Germline V gives CDR1 SEHNR, CDR2 FQNEAQ (reference sequence). Trimming cost V 5 bases and J 5 bases; bases outside gene matches: 10. This CDR3 is built from 16 residues.

A remark on this clone: The germline gene is not matched at one end of the junction; a read error may be the cause. The chain employs TRBV9 and TRBJ2-6, with 8 bases lining up with TRBD1. The length of the CDR3 is 14 residues. Germline loops: CDR1 SGDLS, CDR2 YYNGEE. CDR3 nucleotides: TGTGCCAGCAGCGTTCAGGGGGCGACCAACGGCCTGACTTTC. It encodes CASSVQGATNGLTF.

This clone was recorded a few times. V is TRBV6-1 and J is TRBJ2-1; 8 nucleotides align to TRBD2. With 4 bases clipped from V and 8 bases from J, the junction kept 13 bases outside the gene matches. CDR1 and CDR2 (germline): MNHNS, SASEGT. This CDR3 is built from 16 residues. The CDR3 DNA sequence: TGTGCCAGCAGTGTTTCCTCTAGCGGGTGGATCGATGAGCAGTTCTTC. Translation gives CASSVSSSGWIDEQFF.

This clone was counted many times. The rearrangement uses TRBV4-3 and TRBJ1-1, with D possibly being TRBD1 (6 bases). V was pared by 0 bases and J by 4 bases, with 12 bases between. The CDR3 covers 15 residues. The germline CDR1 and CDR2 sequences are LGHNA and YSLEER. CDR3 sequence (DNA): TGCGCCAGCAGCCAAGAGGTATGGGGGCGCACTGAAGCTTTCTTT. This sequence encodes CASSQEVWGRTEAFF.

This clone was counted a single time. The chain links TRBV2 to TRBJ1-2; the D is unclear. V lost 6 bases and J 8 bases, leaving 13 bases between the germline ends. The CDR3 sequence is 12 residues long. The germline CDR1 and CDR2 sequences are SNHLY and FYNNEI. Written as DNA, the CDR3 is TGTGCCAGCAGCACCAACAGAAGGGGCTACACCTTC. Translation gives CASSTNRRGYTF.

This rearrangement joins TRBV2 to TRBJ2-7; possibly TRBD2 for D (6 bases). CDR3 length: 13 amino acids. Germline lookup yields CDR1 SNHLY and CDR2 FYNNEI. V lost 6 bases and J 7 bases, leaving 16 bases between the germline ends. The CDR3: CASSGGSVREQYF. The CDR3 DNA follows: TGTGCCAGCAGCGGGGGAAGTGTAAGGGAGCAGTACTTC.

This clone was picked up a small number of times. The rearrangement links TRBV7-9 to TRBJ2-5; 14 bases fit TRBD2. The J segment lost 1 base and the V segment lost 1 base, leaving 2 bases of the junction unmatched. CDR1 is SEHNR, CDR2 FQNEAQ, per germline (reference sequence). The CDR3 spans 17 residues. The DNA of the CDR3 is TGTGCCAGCAGCTTAGTGACTAGCGGGGGGGTCCAAGAGACCCAGTACTTC. Protein product: CASSLVTSGGVQETQYF.